Presented here are 30 T cell receptor beta chains from one specimen sequenced in a study of blood T cells in healthy people across ages. Primed by a sample-barcoded 5' primer and a J-beta primer mix, a second PCR proceeded for roughly 7 to 11 cycles. A single record per CDR3 protein comes from TCRdb applying MiXCR to the 5' RACE reads. The sample includes 1.5 million to 2 million distinct CDR3 sequences, just under 50% seen only once; the top ten take around 2.1%. The sequenced sample consisted of blood. The receptors were sampled from a woman aged 40 to 50 in good health.

The gene calls are TRBV28 and TRBJ2-5; 7 bases line up with TRBD2. This CDR3 is 16 amino acids long. The ends lost 1 base at V and 2 bases at J; junction bases unmatched: 7. Per germline, CDR1 MDHEN and CDR2 SYDVKM. The CDR3 sequence is CASSLFLSGGQETQYF. The DNA for the CDR3 is TGTGCCAGCAGTTTATTCCTCTCCGGGGGGCAAGAGACCCAGTACTTC.

The genes are TRBV7-9 and TRBJ2-1; maybe TRBD2 (7 bases). V was shortened by 7 bases and J by 4 bases, with 17 bases between the two germline ends. The CDR3 is 15 residues long. Germline V gene data show CDR1 as SEHNR and CDR2 as FQNEAQ (reference sequence). CDR3 in DNA: TGTGCCAGCATCGCAGGGGCTAGCGGTTACAATGAGCAGTTCTTC. This translates into CASIAGASGYNEQFF. The entire variable domain, with the rest obtained from reference TRBV7-9 and TRBJ2-1, is as follows: DTGVSQNPRHKITKRGQNVTFRCDPISEHNRLYWYRQTLGQGPEFLTYFQNEAQLEKSRLLSDRFSAERPKGSFSTLEIQRTEQGDSAMYLCASIAGASGYNEQFFGPGTRLTVL.

This clonotype came up many times. This CDR3 reads CASSSPQGPYEQYF. The CDR3, as DNA: TGTGCCAGCAGTTCCCCACAGGGACCCTACGAGCAGTACTTC. The chain combines TRBV6-6 with TRBJ2-7; a weak D match, TRBD1 (6 bases). CDR1 is MNHNY and CDR2 is SVGAGI in the germline V gene (reference sequence). The V and J ends lost 4 bases and 2 bases respectively, with 12 bases between them. The CDR3 spans 14 residues.

This rearrangement joins TRBV4-2 to TRBJ2-3, with 8 bases lining up with TRBD2. Germline lookup yields CDR1 LGHNA and CDR2 YNFKEQ. This CDR3 comprises 16 residues. V trimming: 1 base; J trimming: 4 bases; junction bases outside the gene matches: 7. The CDR3 region is CASSQGSRGVADTQYF. As DNA, the CDR3 is TGTGCCAGCAGCCAAGGGTCGCGGGGGGTGGCAGATACGCAGTATTTT.

The chain uses TRBV7-2 and TRBJ1-2; a weak D match, TRBD1 (5 bases). Per germline, CDR1 SGHTA and CDR2 FQGNSA. V lost 5 bases and J lost 8, with 15 bases in between. The CDR3 loop spans 13 amino acids. CDR3 coding DNA: TGTGCCAGCAGCCCCGCTGGGACGGGAGGCTACACCTTC. Protein sequence: CASSPAGTGGYTF.

This clonotype has only a few counts. The chain carries TRBV12-5 and TRBJ2-3; D is possibly TRBD2 (5 bases). This CDR3 contains 13 residues. The V and J ends lost 7 bases and 3 bases respectively, with 11 bases between them. Germline V gene data show CDR1 as LGHNT and CDR2 as FRNRAP. CDR3 protein: CASAPPGTDTQYF. The CDR3 coding sequence is TGTGCTAGTGCCCCCCCGGGGACAGATACGCAGTATTTT.

V gene TRBV4-1 combines with J gene TRBJ2-4, with D perhaps TRBD1 (6 bases). The CDR3 sequence is 16 residues long. CDR1 is MGHRA and CDR2 is YSYEKL in the germline V gene. The V and J ends lost 0 bases and 7 bases respectively, with 16 bases between them. CDR3: CASSQDPSRGGNIQYF. CDR3 DNA: TGCGCCAGCAGCCAAGATCCCAGCAGGGGCGGGAACATTCAGTACTTC.

This clonotype has just a few counts. J is TRBJ2-1 and V is TRBV20-1; TRBD1 is a possible D gene (6 bases). The CDR3 runs to 13 residues. Trimming left V 3 bases short and J 8 bases short, with 14 bases between. CDR1 and CDR2 from the germline V gene are DFQATT and SNEGSKA (reference sequence). The CDR3 DNA follows: TGCAGTGCTAGTAACAGGGTTTTAGATGAGCAGTTCTTC. Translation: CSASNRVLDEQFF.

This chain links TRBV20-1 with TRBJ2-3; the D is unclear. The germline CDR1 and CDR2 sequences are DFQATT and SNEGSKA (reference sequence). CDR3 length: 15 amino acids. V was shortened by 6 bases and J by 2 bases, with 18 bases between the two germline ends. The CDR3 protein is CSADAGWSPTDTQYF. The DNA for the CDR3 is TGCAGTGCCGATGCCGGGTGGAGCCCCACAGATACGCAGTATTTT.

The gene calls are TRBV7-9 and TRBJ1-2; 7 bases line up with TRBD1. V lost 3 bases to trimming and J lost 1 base; unmatched junction nucleotides: 14. There are 18 residues in the CDR3. CDR1 is SEHNR, CDR2 FQNEAQ, per germline (reference sequence). CDR3 nucleotide sequence: TGTGCCAGCAGCTTGCTGAGCGAACAGGGGTTCATTAACTATGGCTACACCTTC. It codes for CASSLLSEQGFINYGYTF. Variable domain in full (rest from reference TRBV7-9 and TRBJ1-2): DTGVSQNPRHKITKRGQNVTFRCDPISEHNRLYWYRQTLGQGPEFLTYFQNEAQLEKSRLLSDRFSAERPKGSFSTLEIQRTEQGDSAMYLCASSLLSEQGFINYGYTFGSGTRLTVV.

This clonotype was recorded a few times. This chain joins TRBV12-3 or TRBV12-4 and TRBJ2-5; D is perhaps TRBD1 (6 bases). V gave up 6 bases and J gave up 12 bases, with 14 bases separating them. This CDR3 spans 11 amino acids. As DNA, the CDR3 is TGTGCCAGCAGCTCCGGACAGTGGGAGTACTTC. As protein: CASSSGQWEYF.

This chain links TRBV29-1 with TRBJ1-2; a weak D match, TRBD1 (5 bases). CDR1 SQVTM and CDR2 ANQGSEA come from the germline V gene. CDR3 length: 17 residues. Between the trimmed V and J ends, which lost 3 bases and 2 bases, there was a span of 22 bases. This CDR3 reads CSVEGRDSRSANYGYTF. As DNA, the CDR3 is TGCAGCGTTGAGGGGAGGGACTCTAGGAGCGCAAACTATGGCTACACCTTC.

The V and J genes are TRBV3-1 and TRBJ2-1; 7 nucleotides align to TRBD2. J gave up 6 bases and V 0 bases, and 8 bases lay outside the gene matches. Germline CDR1 reads LGHDT; CDR2 reads YNNKEL (reference sequence). The CDR3 covers 16 residues. The CDR3 here is CASSQDWGGLGNEQFF. The CDR3 DNA reads as TGTGCCAGCAGCCAAGACTGGGGGGGGTTAGGCAATGAGCAGTTCTTC.

The V and J genes are TRBV20-1 and TRBJ2-7; D gene unclear. The J call could be wrong; TRBJ2-5 is a better fit for the DNA end. Germline V gene sequence: CDR1 DFQATT, CDR2 SNEGSKA (reference sequence). This CDR3 has 15 residues. The CDR3 is CSARGSGWVGETQYF. DNA of the CDR3: TGCAGTGCTAGAGGTAGTGGGTGGGTCGGAGAGACCCAGTACTTC.

This sequence joins TRBV5-1 and TRBJ1-1; weak D call: TRBD1 (6 bases). The CDR3 spans 15 residues. Germline V CDR1 and CDR2: SGHRS, YFSETQ. V lost 4 bases and J 6 bases, leaving 19 bases between the germline ends. CDR3 nucleotides: TGCGCCAGCAGCAGAGACAGGAATTTAGAGGCTGAAGCTTTCTTT. Its protein product is CASSRDRNLEAEAFF.

This chain connects TRBV20-1 to TRBJ1-4; D not resolved. The V and J ends lost 1 base and 9 bases respectively, with 15 bases between them. From germline, CDR1 is DFQATT and CDR2 SNEGSKA (reference sequence). CDR3 length equals 14 residues. DNA for the CDR3: TGCAGTGCTAGAGTGTCCGCAAACAACAAAAAACTGTTTTTT. Translating gives CSARVSANNKKLFF.

The chain recombines TRBV7-2 with TRBJ2-3; 7 nucleotides agree with TRBD1. This CDR3 is 16 amino acids long. After removal of 5 bases from V and 6 bases from J, the junction contained 14 bases not matched to a gene. Germline V lookup: CDR1 SGHTA, CDR2 FQGNSA. The CDR3, as DNA: TGTGCCAGCAGCGGCCAGACAGGGTCCGTAAGGGATACGCAGTATTTT. This encodes CASSGQTGSVRDTQYF.

This clonotype was seen more than once but under ten times. This rearrangement joins TRBV5-1 to TRBJ2-1, with D tentatively TRBD1 (6 bases). Trimming pared 5 bases from V and 5 bases from J, leaving 17 bases between. The V gene's germline CDR1 is SGHRS and CDR2 YFSETQ. The CDR3 spans 15 residues. CDR3 in amino acids: CASRSQGGINNEQFF. The CDR3 DNA reads TGCGCCAGCAGGTCACAGGGTGGAATAAACAATGAGCAGTTCTTC.

This clonotype was detected only a few times. The chain uses TRBV6-5 and TRBJ2-1; 9 bases are a match to TRBD2. The V gene end was trimmed by 10 bases and the J gene end by 7 bases; junction bases not matched to a gene: 11. Germline assignment: CDR1 MNHEY and CDR2 SVGAGI. The CDR3 runs 14 residues. The CDR3 nucleotides read TGTGCCACCCGCCGGGCTAGCGGGATGAATGAGCAGTTCTTC. Translation gives CATRRASGMNEQFF.

This clonotype has more than one count but fewer than ten. V gene TRBV6-5 combines with J gene TRBJ1-2, with no clear D. The CDR3 loop spans 14 amino acids. V gave up 0 bases and J gave up 7 bases, with 12 bases separating them. The germline CDR1 and CDR2 sequences are MNHEY and SVGAGI. CDR3 sequence: CASSYSPVLGGYTF. Written as DNA, the CDR3 is TGTGCCAGCAGTTACTCGCCGGTGTTGGGTGGCTACACCTTC.

This chain links TRBV6-1 with TRBJ2-7; maybe TRBD1 (6 bases). CDR1 and CDR2 from the germline V gene are MNHNS and SASEGT. Trimming left V 2 bases short and J 1 base short, with 9 bases between. The CDR3 is 14 amino acids. The CDR3, as DNA: TGTGCCAGCAGTGAAACGACAGGTTCCTACGAGCAGTACTTC. Translating gives CASSETTGSYEQYF.

CDR3 residues: CASSRSSEQYF. The CDR3 region has the DNA TGTGCCAGCAGCCGTAGCAGCGAGCAGTACTTC. The chain couples TRBV11-2 to TRBJ2-7, with D unresolved. Germline CDR1 is SGHAT and CDR2 is FQNNGV. CDR3 length equals 11 residues. Trimming stripped 5 bases from V and 6 bases from J, with 8 bases between.

This clonotype was seen more than once but under ten times. This chain connects TRBV20-1 to TRBJ2-5; perhaps TRBD2 as D (5 bases). Trimming took off 4 bases at V and 6 bases at J, with 9 bases between the two ends. The CDR3 spans 11 residues. The V gene's germline CDR1 is DFQATT and CDR2 SNEGSKA (reference sequence). This chain's CDR3 is CSATAGQTQYF. The DNA for the CDR3 is TGCAGTGCTACCGCGGGCCAGACCCAGTACTTC.

This clonotype turned up a few times. The rearrangement links TRBV6-2 or TRBV6-3 to TRBJ1-2; 7 bases match TRBD1. J was trimmed by 4 bases and V by 9 bases; bases with no gene match: 8. There are 13 residues in the CDR3. Germline loops: CDR1 MNHEY, CDR2 SVGEGT. CDR3 DNA: TGTGCCAGTTCCGACAGGGCTCCCTATGGCTACACCTTC. Amino acids: CASSDRAPYGYTF.

Only a few counts were recorded for this clonotype. V gene TRBV9 combines with J gene TRBJ2-1; 10 bases fit TRBD2. The trim removed 6 bases at V and 7 bases at J, leaving 10 bases unmatched. Germline lookup yields CDR1 SGDLS and CDR2 YYNGEE. The CDR3 is 15 amino acids. CDR3 in DNA: TGTGCCAGCACCAATAGCGGGGGGCCGGTTAATGAGCAGTTCTTC. As protein: CASTNSGGPVNEQFF.

V usage is TRBV6-2 or TRBV6-3 and J usage is TRBJ2-1; D is uncertain. Trimming took 6 bases from V and 9 from J, leaving 15 bases between them. Germline V gene lookup returns CDR1 MNHEY and CDR2 SVGEGT. This CDR3 has 13 residues. The CDR3 coding sequence is TGTGCCAGCAGCCTTACGGAGTACGGTGAGCAGTTCTTC. This sequence encodes CASSLTEYGEQFF.

As DNA, the CDR3 is TGTGCCACCAGTGATACAGCGGGGGGTTCAATATATGAGCAGTTCTTC. Its protein is CATSDTAGGSIYEQFF. The chain recombines TRBV24-1 with TRBJ2-1; 9 positions match TRBD2. The J segment lost 8 bases and the V segment lost 3 bases, leaving 10 bases of the junction unmatched. CDR1 is KGHDR and CDR2 is SFDVKD in the germline V gene. CDR3 length: 16 residues.

V gene TRBV7-6 combines with J gene TRBJ2-5; D tentatively reads TRBD1 or TRBD2 (5 bases each). The CDR3 consists of 12 residues. V was clipped by 8 bases and J by 2 bases, with 9 bases between them. Germline values: CDR1 SGHVS, CDR2 FNYEAQ. The CDR3 DNA sequence: TGTGCCAGCGGGACCATACAAGAGACCCAGTACTTC. Its protein product is CASGTIQETQYF.

This clonotype showed up just once. The V and J genes are TRBV6-5 and TRBJ2-4; D gene uncertain. Germline assignment: CDR1 MNHEY and CDR2 SVGAGI. CDR3 length: 12 residues. V lost 7 bases, J lost 8 bases, and 12 bases lay in between. CDR3 in DNA: TGTGCCAGCAAGAAGGGCAAGGACATTCAGTACTTC. It is translated as CASKKGKDIQYF.

The chain joins TRBV5-1 to TRBJ1-2; 7 bases are a match to TRBD1. The CDR3 extends over 14 amino acids. CDR1 and CDR2 from the germline V gene are SGHRS and YFSETQ. V was clipped by 4 bases and J by 4 bases; unmatched bases: 7. CDR3 in DNA: TGCGCCAGCAGCCCCGGGACAGCCCTCTATGGCTACACCTTC. Translation gives CASSPGTALYGYTF.